A single sample gave rise to the 4 T cell receptor beta chains below, sequenced in a study of T cell responses to AZD1222 COVID-19 vaccine. Method: immunoSEQ multiplex PCR; TCRdb's copy keeps in-frame clones and lacks some. The table lists roughly 100,000 clones, almost 90% of them singletons, with roughly 5.1% in the top ten. Specimen: peripheral blood, collected on day 0 of AZD1222 vaccination. All receptors come from an adult in good health.

This rearrangement joins TRBV28 to TRBJ2-5; 10 bases are a match to TRBD2. This CDR3 has 17 amino acids. Per the germline V gene, CDR1 is MDHEN and CDR2 is SYDVKM. V lost 5 bases and J lost 5; bases outside the gene matches: 14. CDR3 DNA sequence: TGTGCCAGCAGTCGTACCCTAGCGGGAGATACTCCGGAGACCCAGTACTTC. As protein: CASSRTLAGDTPETQYF.

The genes are TRBV14 and TRBJ2-2, with D possibly being TRBD1 (5 bases). Trimming cost V 0 bases and J 0 bases, with 14 bases left between them. Germline-derived CDR1 and CDR2 are SGHDN and FVKESK. This CDR3 is 18 amino acids long. CDR3: CASSQDLSRDSNTGELFF. The DNA for the CDR3 is TGTGCCAGCAGCCAAGATCTGTCCAGGGATTCGAACACCGGGGAGCTGTTTTTT.

V is TRBV10-3 and J is TRBJ1-5; D perhaps matches TRBD1 (5 bases). This CDR3 region has 15 residues. Germline V lookup: CDR1 ENHRY, CDR2 SYGVKD. Between the trimmed V and J ends, which lost 4 bases and 1 base, there was a span of 11 bases. CDR3 sequence reads: CAISAVEGSNQPQHF. As DNA, the CDR3 is TGTGCCATCAGTGCCGTCGAGGGGAGCAATCAGCCCCAGCATTTT.

CDR3 sequence reads: CATSRVGRLNTEAFF. CDR3 DNA: TGTGCCACCAGCAGAGTGGGACGGTTGAACACTGAAGCTTTCTTT. This chain joins TRBV15 and TRBJ1-1; weak D call: TRBD1 (5 bases). Trimming removed 1 base at V and 0 bases at J, with 9 bases between. CDR1 is LNHNV, CDR2 YYDKDF, per germline (reference sequence). The CDR3 runs 15 residues.